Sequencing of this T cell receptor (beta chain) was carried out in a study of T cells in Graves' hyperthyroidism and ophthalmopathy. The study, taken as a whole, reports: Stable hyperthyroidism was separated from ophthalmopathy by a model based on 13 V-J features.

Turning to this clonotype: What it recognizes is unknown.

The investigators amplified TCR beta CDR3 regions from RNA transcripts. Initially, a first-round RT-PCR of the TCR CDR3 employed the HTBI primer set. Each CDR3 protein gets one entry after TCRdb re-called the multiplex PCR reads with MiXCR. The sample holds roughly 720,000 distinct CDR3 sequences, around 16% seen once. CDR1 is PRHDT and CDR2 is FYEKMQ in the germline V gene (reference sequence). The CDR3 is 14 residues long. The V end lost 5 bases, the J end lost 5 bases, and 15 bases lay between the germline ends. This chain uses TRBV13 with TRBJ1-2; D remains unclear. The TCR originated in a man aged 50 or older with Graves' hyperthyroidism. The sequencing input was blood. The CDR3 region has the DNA TGTGCCAGCAGCCAGACCCGGGAGGAGTATGGCTACACCTTC. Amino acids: CASSQTREEYGYTF.